This TCR beta chain derives from a study of beta chain features in type 1 diabetes (dated by TCRdb to the late 2010s). Study-level background: Patients and healthy donors did not differ in mean age, gender distribution, total cell number or subset yield. Across all samples, some 110,000,000 sorted cells were examined, and cell number per subset correlated strongly with RNA yield. The study compared the TCRB repertoires of sorted circulating CD4+ T cell subsets in recently diagnosed type 1 diabetes patients with those in matched healthy donors. Naive and central memory subsets were obtained from all 30 or so donors, but regulatory and stem cell-like memory subsets were isolated from only 8 patients and about eight healthy donors.

Each donor gave one peripheral blood draw, averaging roughly 120 mL, which was collected into heparinised tubes. A BD FACSAria II and a panel including CD45RO, CCR7, CD25, CD127, CD95 and CD27 were used to sort naive, central memory, regulatory and stem cell-like memory CD4+ T cells. All sorted populations exceeded 95% purity. PBMCs were isolated immediately by Lymphoprep density gradient centrifugation and stained directly without culture. So that batch effects would be minimized, each experiment stained and sorted samples in pairs, pairing one healthy donor with one patient. General findings and caveats noted by the study authors: Only small numbers of individuals were included in the HLA sub-analyses, which left unresolved whether HLA type had any influence on TCRB rearrangement. At VDJ recombination sites, patients with type 1 diabetes made fewer insertions and deleted more nucleotides, a pattern implying thymic rearrangement abnormalities. In all four CD4+ subsets, TCRB CDR3 length was moderately but significantly shorter in type 1 diabetes patients. The naive, central memory and regulatory TCRB repertoires appeared to resemble one another more closely among patients than among healthy donors. PCR may preferentially amplify shorter templates, but because patient and control samples were amplified and corrected together, any resulting skew would affect both groups equally. Because cDNA was sequenced instead of genomic DNA, highly expressing activated cells could be over-represented, though the groups showed no difference in activation or CD3 levels.

This clone was counted only a few times. Its antigen remains undetermined. No much larger clone exists at a distance of one base, and base qualities are not known. The entire amount of isolated RNA was reverse transcribed using the High Capacity cDNA Reverse Transcription Kit, so the sequenced TCRB transcripts were expressed ones. Deep immunoSEQ sequencing was applied to naive, central memory and regulatory T cell samples, giving an average of roughly 3.6 million total reads per sample. After sorted cells were lysed in RLT buffer, RNA was extracted with DNase-treated RNeasy Micro or Mini kits, with the choice depending on cell number. Each cell subset was processed separately to prevent cross-contamination, with patient and healthy donor samples processed together. The immunoSEQ multiplex PCR was used to amplify TCRB sequences from cDNA, yielding 87-bp fragments that span the CDR3 region. Sequencing of the amplicons was performed on the Illumina HiSeq platform. The authors processed their data as follows. Synthetic template baselines were used to correct PCR bias computationally, reads within Hamming distance 2 were collapsed, and singletons that could not be merged were discarded. Reads were aligned to IMGT to assign V, D and J genes, CDR3 length, and insertions or deletions at six rearrangement sites. Within each subset, clonotype counts were normalized to sorted cell number, and only after that were true diversity and Gini coefficients computed with the tcR R package. Repertoire sharing was quantified using the overlap coefficient calculated on TCRB nucleotide sequences. The table was pulled from immuneACCESS by TCRdb, which kept in-frame rearrangements only. Such tables lose some clones; where checked, under half of the loss comes from unresolved V genes, and the rest has no known cause. V and J calls and clone size are given by that table; D and trimming were obtained from the DNA. The sample data list about 240,000 clones, and less than 35% of these were observed just once. Of the sample, 3.5% to 4% is held by the ten largest clones.

Sequencing used central memory CD4+ T cells from blood. This receptor was identified in a man under 40 in good health.

The nucleotides are TGTGCCAGCAGTGAAGTACAGGGGAGTCAGCCCCAGCATTTT. This translates into CASSEVQGSQPQHF. The sequence joins TRBV2 to TRBJ1-5; 7 nucleotides in the junction match TRBD1. Ends trimmed: V by 1 base, J by 6 bases; bases unmatched to a gene: 3. Inclusive of the bounding cysteine and phenylalanine, the CDR3 is 14 residues long. Only the CDR3 region is kept as DNA, spanning 42 bases read in frame from base 1. CDR1 SNHLY and CDR2 FYNNEI were looked up in the germline V gene. Reference TRBV2 and TRBJ1-5 proteins supply the regions before and after the CDR3; the full variable domain is: EPEVTQTPSHQVTQMGQEVILRCVPISNHLYFYWYRQILGQKVEFLVSFYNNEISEKSEIFDDQFSVERPDGSNFTLKIRSTKLEDSAMYFCASSEVQGSQPQHFGDGTRLSIL.